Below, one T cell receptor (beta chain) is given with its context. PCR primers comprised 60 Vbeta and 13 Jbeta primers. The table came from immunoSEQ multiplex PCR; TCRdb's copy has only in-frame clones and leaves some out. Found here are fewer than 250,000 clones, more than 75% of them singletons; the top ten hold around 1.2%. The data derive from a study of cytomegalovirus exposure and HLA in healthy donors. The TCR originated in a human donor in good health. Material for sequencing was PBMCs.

The CDR3 bases are TGTGCCAGCAGCGTTTCCGGGAGGACCACAGATACGCAGTATTTT. It translates to CASSVSGRTTDTQYF. This chain uses TRBV9 with TRBJ2-3; 7 nucleotides align to TRBD2. The germline CDR1 and CDR2 sequences are SGDLS and YYNGEE. CDR3 length: 15 amino acids. Unmatched junction bases numbered 5, after V lost 2 bases and J lost 2 bases.